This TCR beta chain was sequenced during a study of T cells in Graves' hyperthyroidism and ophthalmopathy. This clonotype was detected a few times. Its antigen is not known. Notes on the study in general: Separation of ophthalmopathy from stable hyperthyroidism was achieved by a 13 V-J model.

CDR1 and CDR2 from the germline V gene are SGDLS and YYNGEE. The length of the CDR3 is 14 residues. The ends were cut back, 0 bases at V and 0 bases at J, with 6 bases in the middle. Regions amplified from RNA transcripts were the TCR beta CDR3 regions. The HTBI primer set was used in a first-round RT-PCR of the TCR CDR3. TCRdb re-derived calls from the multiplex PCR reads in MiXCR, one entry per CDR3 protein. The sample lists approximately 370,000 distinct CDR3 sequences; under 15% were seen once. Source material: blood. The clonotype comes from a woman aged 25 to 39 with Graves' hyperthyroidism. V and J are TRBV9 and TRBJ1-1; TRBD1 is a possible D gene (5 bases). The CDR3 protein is CASSVGGMNTEAFF. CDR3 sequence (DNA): TGTGCCAGCAGCGTAGGGGGCATGAACACTGAAGCTTTCTTT.